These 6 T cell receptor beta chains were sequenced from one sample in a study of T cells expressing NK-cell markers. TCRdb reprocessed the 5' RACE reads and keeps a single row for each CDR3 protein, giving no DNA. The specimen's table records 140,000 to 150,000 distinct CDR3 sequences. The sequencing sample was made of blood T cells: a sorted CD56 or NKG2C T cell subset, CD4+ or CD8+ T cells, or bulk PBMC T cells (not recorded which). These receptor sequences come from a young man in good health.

The CDR3 is CARVEQAHGGYEQYF. The gene calls are TRBV28 and TRBJ2-7; the D gene TCRdb calls, TRBD1, cannot be checked with no DNA. The CDR3 is 15 residues long. CDR1 is MDHEN and CDR2 is SYDVKM in the germline V gene.

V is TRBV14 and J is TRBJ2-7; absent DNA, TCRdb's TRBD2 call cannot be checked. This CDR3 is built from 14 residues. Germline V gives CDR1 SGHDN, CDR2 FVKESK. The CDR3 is CASSPTSGSYEQYF. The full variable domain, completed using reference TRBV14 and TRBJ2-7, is EAGVTQFPSHSVIEKGQTVTLRCDPISGHDNLYWYRRVMGKEIKFLLHFVKESKQDESGMPNNRFLAERTGGTYSTLKVQPAELEDSGVYFCASSPTSGSYEQYFGPGTRLTVT.

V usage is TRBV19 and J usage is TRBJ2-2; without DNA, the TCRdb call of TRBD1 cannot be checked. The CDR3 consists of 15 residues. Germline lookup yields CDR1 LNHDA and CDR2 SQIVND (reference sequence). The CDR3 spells CASSRETGNTGELFF. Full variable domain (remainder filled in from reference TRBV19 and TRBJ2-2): DGGITQSPKYLFRKEGQNVTLSCEQNLNHDAMYWYRQDPGQGLRLIYYSQIVNDFQKGDIAEGYSVSREKKESFPLTVTSAQKNPTAFYLCASSRETGNTGELFFGEGSRLTVL.

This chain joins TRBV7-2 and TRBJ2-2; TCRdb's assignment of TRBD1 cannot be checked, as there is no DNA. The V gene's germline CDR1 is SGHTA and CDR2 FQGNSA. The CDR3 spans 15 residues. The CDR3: CASSLTGQYTGELFF. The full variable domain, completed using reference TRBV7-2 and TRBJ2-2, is GAGVSQSPSNKVTEKGKDVELRCDPISGHTALYWYRQSLGQGLEFLIYFQGNSAPDKSGLPSDRFSAERTGGSVSTLTIQRTQQEDSAVYLCASSLTGQYTGELFFGEGSRLTVL.

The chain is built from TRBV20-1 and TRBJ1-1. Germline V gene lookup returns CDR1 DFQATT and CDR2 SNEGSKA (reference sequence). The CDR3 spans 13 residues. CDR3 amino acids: CSARDRLNTEAFF.

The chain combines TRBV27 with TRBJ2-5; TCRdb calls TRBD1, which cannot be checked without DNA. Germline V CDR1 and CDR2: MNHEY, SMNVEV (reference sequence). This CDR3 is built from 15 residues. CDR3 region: CASSSGRGLRGTQYF.